This note documents a single TCR beta chain sequence. Its antigen is unidentified. The data are from a study of radiation and T cells in renal cell carcinoma. Study-wide results and caveats: Top tumor clonotypes rose in blood 2 weeks post-radiation, then contracted.

Time point noted: baseline pretreatment blood. Stated treatment: 15 Gy SBRT to primary tumor, nephrectomy 4 weeks later. The CDR3 length is 17 residues. The assay was immunoSEQ multiplex PCR, and TCRdb's table has in-frame clones only and misses some. The data hold about 59,000 clones, with approximately 80% observed a single time. The sequence derives from a man aged 55 to 70 with renal cell carcinoma. The rearrangement links TRBV21-1 to TRBJ2-7; the table names TRBD2, a call not compared with the DNA. TRBV21-1 is classified as a pseudogene. Sample: blood, taken from a patient whose treatment included radiotherapy and nephrectomy. The DNA for the CDR3 is TGTGCCAGCAGCAAAGTGACTAGCGGGGGGAGCTCCTACGAGCAGTACGTC. Translated, it gives CASSKVTSGGSSYEQYV.